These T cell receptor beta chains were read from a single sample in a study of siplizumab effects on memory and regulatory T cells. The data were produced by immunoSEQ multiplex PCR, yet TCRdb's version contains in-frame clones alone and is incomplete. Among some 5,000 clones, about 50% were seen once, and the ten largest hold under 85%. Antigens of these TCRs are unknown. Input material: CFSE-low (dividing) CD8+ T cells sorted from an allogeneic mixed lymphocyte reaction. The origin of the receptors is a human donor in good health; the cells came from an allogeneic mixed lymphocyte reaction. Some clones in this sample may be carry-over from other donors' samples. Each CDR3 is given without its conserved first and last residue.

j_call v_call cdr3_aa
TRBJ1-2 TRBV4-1 ASSQDDWGGYT
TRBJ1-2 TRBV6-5 ASSYSDRGSYGYT
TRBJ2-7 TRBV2 ASIGASGEYEQY
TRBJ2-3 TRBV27 ASSFGGLAGTVNRDTQY
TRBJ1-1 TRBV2 ASSVGAGAEAF
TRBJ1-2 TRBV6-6 ASSYSHPPDYGYT
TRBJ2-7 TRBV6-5 ASSYSSGVRAYEQY
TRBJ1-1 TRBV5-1 ASSYVQGTEAF
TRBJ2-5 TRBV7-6 ASSRGTSVYQETQY
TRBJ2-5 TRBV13 ASSGQETQY
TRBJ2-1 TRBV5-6 ASSLYLNEQF
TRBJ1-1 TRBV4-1 ASSLWTEMNTEAF
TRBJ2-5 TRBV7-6 ASSLAQVETQY
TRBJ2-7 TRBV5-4 ASRVQGGVHEQY
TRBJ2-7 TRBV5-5 ASSTSGTTATRSYEQY
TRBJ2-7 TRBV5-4 ASSYTGITYEQY
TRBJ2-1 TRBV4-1 ASSQGLAGSYNEQF
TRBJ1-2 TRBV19 ASSVAMTDYGYT
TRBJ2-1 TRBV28 ASSNRASIVSHNEQF
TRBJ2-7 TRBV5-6 ASSLGFQGWEQY
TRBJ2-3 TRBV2 ASTQTFGLETDTQY
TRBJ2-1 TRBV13 ASSLSGLAAYNEQF
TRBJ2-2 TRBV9 ASSVGTDTGELF
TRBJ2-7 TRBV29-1 SAQFADEQY
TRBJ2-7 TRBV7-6 ASSQGPQENYEQY
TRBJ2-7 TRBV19 ASSPLAGGSYEQY
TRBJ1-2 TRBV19 ASSLGLSYGYT